These 31 T cell receptor beta chains were all obtained from the same sample, sequenced in a study of lymphopenia after photon versus proton radiotherapy. Clones were sequenced by immunoSEQ multiplex PCR, and TCRdb holds only the in-frame ones, with some missing. This repertoire shows roughly 35,000 clones, around 85% found once; its top ten account for 2.5% to 3.5%. Sequences were derived from peripheral blood, sampled from a patient treated with photon-based radiotherapy. These receptors originate from a man in his forties or fifties with gastric cancer.

The count of this clone is one. The chain joins TRBV7-2 to TRBJ2-1; D is unclear. Germline V CDR1 and CDR2: SGHTA, FQGNSA. Trimming took 7 bases from V and 15 from J, leaving 16 bases between them. This CDR3 has 11 residues. The CDR3 sequence is CASTKTTPPFF. In DNA, the CDR3 is TGTGCCAGCACCAAGACGACGCCGCCGTTCTTC.

The gene calls are TRBV7-9 and TRBJ2-7, with a tentative D call TRBD1 (6 bases). The CDR3 contains 16 residues. Germline CDR1 is SEHNR and CDR2 is FQNEAQ (reference sequence). Trimming pared 4 bases from V and 0 bases from J, leaving 16 bases between. This chain's CDR3 is CASSSSRQATSYEQYF. CDR3 DNA sequence: TGTGCCAGCAGCTCCTCCAGACAGGCAACCTCCTACGAGCAGTACTTC.

The chain is built from TRBV6-6 and TRBJ1-1; 9 bases agree with TRBD1. The CDR3 consists of 15 residues. The germline V gene has CDR1 MNHNY and CDR2 SVGAGI (reference sequence). V was pared by 5 bases and J by 4 bases, with 8 bases of the junction left unmatched. In DNA, the CDR3 is TGTGCCAGCAGTCGAGGGACAGGGATGGGCACTGAAGCTTTCTTT. It is translated as CASSRGTGMGTEAFF.

This chain links TRBV6-6 with TRBJ2-1, with 10 nucleotides matching TRBD2. From germline, CDR1 is MNHNY and CDR2 SVGAGI (reference sequence). V lost 6 bases, J lost 7 bases, and 3 bases stayed unmatched. The CDR3 is made up of 13 amino acids. In DNA form, the CDR3 reads TGTGCCAGCAGGGAGACTAGCGGGAATGAGCAGTTCTTC. Amino acid sequence: CASRETSGNEQFF.

V gene TRBV6-5 combines with J gene TRBJ2-1, with D perhaps matching TRBD2 (6 bases). CDR3 length: 14 residues. Trimming took off 2 bases at V and 5 bases at J, with 10 bases between the two ends. CDR1 MNHEY and CDR2 SVGAGI come from the germline V gene. The CDR3 is CASSYQRVNNEQFF. In DNA, the CDR3 is TGTGCCAGCAGTTACCAGCGGGTGAACAATGAGCAGTTCTTC.

The V call is TRBV19, the J call TRBJ1-1; TRBD1 agrees at 9 bases. The CDR3 extends over 16 amino acids. The junction had 8 bases not matched to a gene; V was cut back by 6 bases and J by 0 bases. CDR1 and CDR2 (germline): LNHDA, SQIVND (reference sequence). The CDR3 DNA reads as TGTGCCAGTAGATCTCTAACAGGGGGCCTGAACACTGAAGCTTTCTTT. It is translated as CASRSLTGGLNTEAFF.

The CDR3 is CASSDQGALEQYF. The CDR3 region has the DNA TGTGCCAGCAGTGACCAGGGTGCCCTCGAGCAGTACTTC. The rearrangement joins TRBV6-1 to TRBJ2-7, with D perhaps TRBD1 (5 bases). Trimming pared 3 bases from V and 6 bases from J, leaving 12 bases between. This CDR3 region has 13 residues. CDR1 and CDR2 from the germline V gene are MNHNS and SASEGT.

This sequence joins TRBV7-9 and TRBJ1-1, with a weak D call TRBD1 (6 bases). The CDR3 contains 16 residues. Germline V gene lookup returns CDR1 SEHNR and CDR2 FQNEAQ (reference sequence). V was cut by 5 bases and J by 0 bases, with 16 bases left in between. The CDR3 loop is CASSLGGQGLNTEAFF. The CDR3 nucleotides read TGTGCCAGCAGCCTAGGGGGGCAGGGGTTGAACACTGAAGCTTTCTTT.

V usage is TRBV10-1 and J usage is TRBJ1-2; 7 bases agree with TRBD1. Germline V gene lookup returns CDR1 WNHNN and CDR2 SYGVQD (reference sequence). After removal of 5 bases from V and 3 bases from J, the junction contained 3 bases not matched to a gene. The CDR3 totals 13 residues. In DNA form, the CDR3 reads TGCGCCAGCAGTCCCGGACAGGACTATGGCTACACCTTC. Encoded protein: CASSPGQDYGYTF.

V gene TRBV28 combines with J gene TRBJ2-1; 9 bases are shared with TRBD2. This CDR3 has 15 amino acids. V lost 6 bases, J lost 6 bases, and 9 bases stayed unmatched. From germline, CDR1 is MDHEN and CDR2 SYDVKM. Here the CDR3 DNA reads TGTGCCAGCAGGGGGGTGCGGGAGGGCCGCAATGAGCAGTTCTTC. Encoded protein: CASRGVREGRNEQFF.

This clone was seen once. The chain couples TRBV2 to TRBJ1-1, with D perhaps TRBD1 (5 bases). This CDR3 has 14 amino acids. V lost 10 bases and J lost 1, with 16 bases in between. Germline-derived CDR1 and CDR2 are SNHLY and FYNNEI. The CDR3 is CANKEGRANTEAFF. CDR3 DNA sequence: TGTGCCAACAAGGAGGGGCGGGCGAACACTGAAGCTTTCTTT.

This rearrangement joins TRBV15 to TRBJ2-1, with D possibly being TRBD2 (6 bases). The CDR3 is 14 residues long. The V end was cut by 0 bases, the J end by 9 bases, with 12 bases between. Germline CDR1 is LNHNV and CDR2 is YYDKDF (reference sequence). The CDR3 loop is CATSREGYSGEQFF. Here the CDR3 DNA reads TGTGCCACCAGCAGAGAGGGTTATAGCGGTGAGCAGTTCTTC.

This clone was seen a few times. The chain has TRBV2 and TRBJ1-5; the D is unclear. Germline V gives CDR1 SNHLY, CDR2 FYNNEI. This CDR3 spans 16 amino acids. V was clipped by 0 bases and J by 2 bases, with 11 bases between them. The CDR3, as DNA: TGTGCCAGCAGTGAAGCGCTGGGCAGCGGCAATCAGCCCCAGCATTTT. Protein sequence: CASSEALGSGNQPQHF. The entire variable domain, with the rest obtained from reference TRBV2 and TRBJ1-5, is as follows: EPEVTQTPSHQVTQMGQEVILRCVPISNHLYFYWYRQILGQKVEFLVSFYNNEISEKSEIFDDQFSVERPDGSNFTLKIRSTKLEDSAMYFCASSEALGSGNQPQHFGDGTRLSIL.

This clone has a single count. V gene TRBV5-1 combines with J gene TRBJ2-1; TRBD2 matches at 7 bases. Germline V gene data show CDR1 as SGHRS and CDR2 as YFSETQ. This CDR3 has 13 amino acids. Trimming cost V 0 bases and J 8 bases; bases outside gene matches: 2. CDR3 nucleotide sequence: TGCGCCAGCAGCTTGGAAGCGGGGTATGAGCAGTTCTTC. The encoded protein is CASSLEAGYEQFF.

The V and J genes are TRBV7-7 and TRBJ2-5, with 9 bases fitting TRBD1. Trimming cost V 6 bases and J 5 bases; bases outside gene matches: 10. The CDR3 extends over 15 amino acids. Germline V lookup: CDR1 SSHAT, CDR2 FNYEAQ (reference sequence). The CDR3, as DNA: TGTGCCAGCAGTTTGGACAGGGGAAATGAGGAGACCCAGTACTTC. Its protein product is CASSLDRGNEETQYF. The variable domain in full, with the rest retrieved from reference TRBV7-7 and TRBJ2-5, is GAGVSQSPRYKVTKRGQDVTLRCDPISSHATLYWYQQALGQGPEFLTYFNYEAQPDKSGLPSDRFSAERPEGSISTLTIQRTEQRDSAMYRCASSLDRGNEETQYFGPGTRLLVL.

The rearrangement links TRBV6-1 to TRBJ2-7; TRBD1 matches 8 bases. Germline assignment: CDR1 MNHNS and CDR2 SASEGT. Trimming cost V 7 bases and J 2 bases; bases outside gene matches: 4. CDR3 length: 13 residues. CDR3 sequence reads: CASKDRVTYEQYF. The CDR3 DNA is TGTGCCAGCAAGGACAGGGTAACCTACGAGCAGTACTTC.

This clone came up a few times. V usage is TRBV19 and J usage is TRBJ2-7, with no clear D. Between the trimmed V and J ends, which lost 3 bases and 9 bases, there was a span of 18 bases. Germline CDR1 is LNHDA and CDR2 is SQIVND (reference sequence). The CDR3 length is 14 residues. The CDR3 loop reads CASSIRFPSFGQYF. CDR3 nucleotides: TGTGCCAGTAGTATCCGGTTTCCTTCCTTCGGGCAGTACTTC.

The CDR3: CASSRGEGADTQYF. The CDR3 DNA reads TGTGCCAGCAGCAGGGGAGAGGGGGCAGATACGCAGTATTTT. The chain employs TRBV2 and TRBJ2-3; D may be TRBD1 (6 bases). The CDR3 has 14 residues. Germline V gene sequence: CDR1 SNHLY, CDR2 FYNNEI. The V end lost 6 bases, the J end lost 4 bases, and 14 bases lay between the germline ends.

The gene calls are TRBV20-1 and TRBJ1-1; D possibly corresponds to TRBD1 (6 bases). With 5 bases removed from V and 11 bases from J, the gap between germline ends came to 12 bases. Germline CDR1 DFQATT, CDR2 SNEGSKA (reference sequence). The CDR3 totals 10 residues. The DNA for the CDR3 is TGCAGTGCTGACGGTCAGGGGGCTTTCTTT. Its protein product is CSADGQGAFF.

This clone has a single count. The CDR3 nucleotides read TGTGCCAGCAGCTTATACGCAGGTAGCAATCAGCCCCAGCATTTT. The encoded protein is CASSLYAGSNQPQHF. The genes are TRBV7-8 and TRBJ1-5, with D uncertain. Germline CDR1 SGHVS, CDR2 FQNEAQ. V shed 2 bases and J shed 0 bases, with 8 bases lying between them. The CDR3 length is 15 residues.

This clone was recorded only once. The chain uses TRBV5-1 and TRBJ1-3; perhaps TRBD1 as D (6 bases). The germline V and J ends were trimmed by 0 bases and 3 bases, with 7 bases remaining between them. CDR3 length: 14 residues. The germline V gene encodes CDR1 SGHRS and CDR2 YFSETQ. The CDR3 here is CASSLVQGGNTIYF. CDR3 DNA: TGCGCCAGCAGCTTGGTACAGGGTGGAAACACCATATATTTT.

The gene calls are TRBV18 and TRBJ1-2; 9 bases align to TRBD1. V gave up 3 bases and J gave up 10 bases; unmatched junction bases: 9. Per the germline V gene, CDR1 is KGHSH and CDR2 is LQKENI. This CDR3 contains 14 residues. The CDR3 spells CASSPLRDREPYTF. DNA for the CDR3: TGTGCCAGCTCACCCCTCCGGGACAGGGAACCCTACACCTTC.

This chain uses TRBV7-2 with TRBJ2-7, with 12 bases aligning to TRBD2. The CDR3 has 15 amino acids. CDR1 and CDR2 (germline): SGHTA, FQGNSA. The trim removed 3 bases at V and 4 bases at J, leaving 4 bases unmatched. CDR3 protein: CASSFGLAGSYEQYF. In DNA form, the CDR3 reads TGTGCCAGCAGCTTCGGACTAGCGGGGTCATACGAGCAGTACTTC.

This clone was counted a few times. The chain links TRBV27 to TRBJ2-1; no clear D gene. V shed 3 bases and J shed 8 bases, with 11 bases lying between them. This CDR3 has 13 residues. CDR1 MNHEY and CDR2 SMNVEV come from the germline V gene (reference sequence). The CDR3 region is CASSFAAGHEQFF. In nucleotides, the CDR3 is TGTGCCAGCAGTTTCGCGGCAGGACATGAGCAGTTCTTC.

The chain is built from TRBV28 and TRBJ1-2; a possible D gene is TRBD1 (5 bases). Germline CDR1 reads MDHEN; CDR2 reads SYDVKM. V dropped 7 bases and J dropped 8 bases, with 14 bases sitting between them. The CDR3 sequence is 12 residues long. The CDR3: CASTGPTIGYTF. In DNA, the CDR3 is TGTGCCAGCACAGGGCCAACTATAGGCTACACCTTC.

The rearrangement uses TRBV5-1 and TRBJ2-1, with D uncertain. The V gene lost 4 bases and the J gene lost 6 bases, with 14 bases spanning the gap. CDR1 SGHRS and CDR2 YFSETQ come from the germline V gene. This CDR3 is built from 14 residues. CDR3 amino acids: CASSIPSLGNEQFF. CDR3 sequence (DNA): TGCGCCAGCAGCATTCCGTCCTTAGGCAATGAGCAGTTCTTC.

V and J are TRBV19 and TRBJ2-7, with 7 bases that match TRBD2. J gave up 1 base and V 6 bases, and 3 bases lay outside the gene matches. This CDR3 contains 13 residues. Germline assignment: CDR1 LNHDA and CDR2 SQIVND (reference sequence). The CDR3 bases are TGTGCCAGTAGCCTCGGGGGGTCCTACGAGCAGTACTTC. Translating it yields CASSLGGSYEQYF.

The gene calls are TRBV7-7 and TRBJ1-1; 11 nucleotides align to TRBD1. The J segment lost 8 bases and the V segment lost 5 bases, leaving 4 bases of the junction unmatched. CDR3 size: 13 residues. Germline V gene lookup returns CDR1 SSHAT and CDR2 FNYEAQ (reference sequence). The CDR3 sequence: CASSPGQGAEAFF. The CDR3, as DNA: TGTGCCAGCAGCCCTGGACAGGGGGCGGAAGCTTTCTTT.

This clone was picked up a small number of times. This chain connects TRBV25-1 to TRBJ1-3, with D uncertain. This CDR3 is 13 amino acids long. Looked up from germline, CDR1 is MGHDK and CDR2 is SYGVNS. Trimming removed 7 bases at V and 0 bases at J, with 7 bases between. CDR3 protein: CASTYSSGNTIYF. The CDR3 DNA sequence: TGTGCCAGCACCTACAGCTCTGGAAACACCATATATTTT.

This chain joins TRBV6-6 and TRBJ2-7; D gene uncertain. This CDR3 is 15 amino acids long. Per germline, CDR1 MNHNY and CDR2 SVGAGI (reference sequence). Trimming cost V 3 bases and J 6 bases, with 18 bases left between them. CDR3: CASSYLSGSESEQYF. CDR3 coding DNA: TGTGCCAGCAGTTATCTTTCAGGTTCGGAATCCGAGCAGTACTTC.

This chain uses TRBV6-1 with TRBJ2-5; D may be TRBD2 (6 bases). Germline V gene data show CDR1 as MNHNS and CDR2 as SASEGT. With 2 bases removed from V and 3 bases from J, the gap between germline ends came to 13 bases. The CDR3 length is 15 residues. The CDR3 here is CASSEKGGEEETQYF. Here the CDR3 DNA reads TGTGCCAGCAGTGAAAAGGGAGGAGAGGAAGAGACCCAGTACTTC.